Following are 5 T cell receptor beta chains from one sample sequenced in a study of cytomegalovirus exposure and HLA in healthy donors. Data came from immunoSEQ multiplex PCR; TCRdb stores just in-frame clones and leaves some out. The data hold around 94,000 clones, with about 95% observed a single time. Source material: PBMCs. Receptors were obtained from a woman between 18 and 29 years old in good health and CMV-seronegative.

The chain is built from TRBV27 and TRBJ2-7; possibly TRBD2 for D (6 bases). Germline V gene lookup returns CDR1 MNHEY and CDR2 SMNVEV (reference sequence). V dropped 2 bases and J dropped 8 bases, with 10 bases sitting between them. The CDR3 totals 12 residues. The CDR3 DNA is TGTGCCAGCAGTTTAGCGGGAAGGCAGCAGTACTTC. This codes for CASSLAGRQQYF.

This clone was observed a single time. Here the CDR3 DNA reads TGTGCCATCAGTGAGTCTGTGAGCTTTGCGGCCCAGTACTTC. Its protein is CAISESVSFAAQYF. The chain combines TRBV10-3 with TRBJ2-5; D not certain. The CDR3 covers 14 residues. V gave up 0 bases and J gave up 9 bases, with 14 bases separating them. Germline V gives CDR1 ENHRY, CDR2 SYGVKD.

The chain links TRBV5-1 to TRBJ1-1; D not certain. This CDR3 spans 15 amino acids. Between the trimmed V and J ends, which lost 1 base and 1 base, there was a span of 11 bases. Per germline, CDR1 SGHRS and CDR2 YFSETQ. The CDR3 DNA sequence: TGCGCCAGCAGCTTGATGGGAGGAGAGAACACTGAAGCTTTCTTT. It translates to CASSLMGGENTEAFF.

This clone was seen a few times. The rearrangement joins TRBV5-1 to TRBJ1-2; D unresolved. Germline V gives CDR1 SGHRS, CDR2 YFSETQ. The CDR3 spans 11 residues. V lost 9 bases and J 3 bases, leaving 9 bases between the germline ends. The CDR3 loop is CATLEHYGYTF. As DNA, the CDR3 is TGCGCCACCCTGGAGCACTATGGCTACACCTTC.

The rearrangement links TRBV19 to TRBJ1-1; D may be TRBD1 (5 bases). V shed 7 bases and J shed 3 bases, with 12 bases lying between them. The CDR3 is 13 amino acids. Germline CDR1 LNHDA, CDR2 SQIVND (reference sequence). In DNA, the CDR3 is TGTGCCAGTAATGTCCCGGGGGACACTGAAGCTTTCTTT. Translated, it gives CASNVPGDTEAFF.